The next 16 T cell receptor beta chains were all read from a single sample in a study of response to subunit inactivated influenza vaccine (dated by TCRdb to 2017 to 2018). Library creation used RT-PCR. The run used an Illumina HiSeq 2500. The public reads were quality trimmed at Q25 with fastp and then assembled into clones with MiXCR by TCRdb, keeping productive beta chains. Records with the same CDR3 protein are collapsed into one entry carrying the most frequent genes and DNA. The sample data list 500,000 to 600,000 distinct CDR3 sequences, and approximately 10% of these were observed just once. The ten largest clonotypes hold 10% of the sample. Sequenced material: PBMCs from blood, taken on the day of vaccination. The receptors were gathered from a man in his fifties who received an inactivated influenza vaccine. Donor details come from another sample of the same person, matched by shared clones.

This clonotype has more than one count but fewer than ten. The chain has TRBV12-3 or TRBV12-4 and TRBJ1-1; D is unresolved. The CDR3 length is 12 residues. V gave up 5 bases and J gave up 5 bases, with 9 bases separating them. CDR3 bases: TGTGCCAGCAGTCCCGCTCGGACTGAAGCTTTCTTT. Its protein product is CASSPARTEAFF.

This clonotype was recorded a few times. This sequence joins TRBV4-1 and TRBJ1-1; 7 bases match TRBD1. Germline CDR1 and CDR2: MGHRA and YSYEKL. The trim removed 3 bases at V and 5 bases at J, leaving 12 bases unmatched. This CDR3 has 16 residues. CDR3: CASSQVTGSSRTEAFF. In DNA form, the CDR3 reads TGCGCCAGCAGCCAGGTGACAGGGTCGAGCAGGACTGAAGCTTTCTTT.

This clonotype was seen many times. This chain connects TRBV4-1 to TRBJ1-1; D is unresolved. The V and J ends lost 5 bases and 0 bases respectively, with 10 bases between them. CDR1 and CDR2 from the germline V gene are MGHRA and YSYEKL. This CDR3 spans 14 amino acids. In DNA, the CDR3 is TGCGCCAGCAGCGGTCGGACGGTGAACACTGAAGCTTTCTTT. This encodes CASSGRTVNTEAFF.

This clonotype was recorded at least ten times. The gene calls are TRBV29-1 and TRBJ2-2, with 9 bases matching TRBD1. Germline loops: CDR1 SQVTM, CDR2 ANQGSEA. J gave up 6 bases and V 6 bases, and 2 bases lay outside the gene matches. The CDR3 totals 12 residues. CDR3 amino acids: CSVRDRAGELFF. Written as DNA, the CDR3 is TGCAGCGTGAGGGACAGGGCCGGGGAGCTGTTTTTT.

The rearrangement links TRBV12-5 to TRBJ2-1; TRBD2 matches at 8 bases. J gave up 2 bases and V 1 base, and 7 bases lay outside the gene matches. The CDR3 totals 17 residues. CDR1 LGHNT and CDR2 FRNRAP come from the germline V gene. This CDR3 reads CASGLAQTSETYNEQFF. CDR3 coding DNA: TGTGCTAGTGGTTTGGCTCAGACTAGCGAGACCTACAATGAGCAGTTCTTC. The variable domain in full, completed from reference TRBV12-5 and TRBJ2-1, reads DARVTQTPRHKVTEMGQEVTMRCQPILGHNTVFWYRQTMMQGLELLAYFRNRAPLDDSGMPKDRFSAEMPDATLATLKIQPSEPRDSAVYFCASGLAQTSETYNEQFFGPGTRLTVL.

In this sample, this clonotype turned up a few times. CDR3 DNA: TGCGCCAGCAGCCCGAGGACAAGCTATGGCTACACCTTC. Its translation: CASSPRTSYGYTF. This sequence joins TRBV5-1 and TRBJ1-2, with D perhaps TRBD1 (5 bases). The CDR3 extends over 13 amino acids. Looked up from germline, CDR1 is SGHRS and CDR2 is YFSETQ. Deletions cut 4 bases from V and 4 bases from J, with 11 bases between.

The chain carries TRBV5-6 and TRBJ2-5, with 7 nucleotides matching TRBD1. CDR1 and CDR2 (germline): SGHDT, YYEEEE. Germline trimming cut 3 bases from V and 7 bases from J; bases unmatched to any gene: 9. The length of the CDR3 is 14 residues. CDR3 amino acids: CASSWGQSKVTQYF. CDR3 DNA: TGTGCCAGCAGCTGGGGACAGAGCAAGGTGACCCAGTACTTC.

This clonotype has more than one count but fewer than ten. The rearrangement uses TRBV5-1 and TRBJ2-6; 7 nucleotides agree with TRBD1. Germline V gene data show CDR1 as SGHRS and CDR2 as YFSETQ. This CDR3 is built from 17 residues. Trimming removed 1 base from V and 2 bases from J; junction bases left unmatched: 6. In DNA, the CDR3 is TGCGCCAGCAGCTTGTCTCCCGGGACAGCTGGGGCCAACGTCCTGACTTTC. It specifies CASSLSPGTAGANVLTF.

The table lists this clonotype with a few counts. The V call is TRBV7-2, the J call TRBJ1-4, with D unclear. V was cut by 4 bases and J by 2 bases, with 11 bases left in between. Germline loops: CDR1 SGHTA, CDR2 FQGNSA. The CDR3 contains 15 residues. Here the CDR3 DNA reads TGTGCCAGCAGCTCAGGACCGGCCACTAATGAAAAACTGTTTTTT. It yields the protein CASSSGPATNEKLFF.

This clonotype was picked up a small number of times. The rearrangement joins TRBV15 to TRBJ2-1; TRBD2 matches at 8 bases. The CDR3 has 16 amino acids. V was clipped by 0 bases and J by 3 bases; unmatched bases: 4. Per the germline V gene, CDR1 is LNHNV and CDR2 is YYDKDF (reference sequence). The CDR3 region is CATSRDTGLVYNEQFF. The CDR3, as DNA: TGTGCCACCAGCAGAGATACGGGACTAGTCTACAATGAGCAGTTCTTC.

This clonotype was counted between two and nine times. V is TRBV4-2 and J is TRBJ1-3, with D hard to call. The CDR3 loop spans 16 amino acids. Germline V gene lookup returns CDR1 LGHNA and CDR2 YNFKEQ. V gave up 0 bases and J gave up 0 bases, with 9 bases separating them. The CDR3 region has the DNA TGTGCCAGCAGCCAAGAGTGGAAGAGCTCTGGAAACACCATATATTTT. It encodes CASSQEWKSSGNTIYF.

The V call is TRBV6-2 or TRBV6-3, the J call TRBJ2-1; TRBD2 aligns across 9 bases. The V and J ends lost 8 bases and 7 bases, in that order; junction bases with no gene match: 15. Germline V CDR1 and CDR2: MNHEY, SVGEGT. The CDR3 totals 16 residues. CDR3 sequence (DNA): TGTGCCAGCCGTGACGACCCGGGACTAGCTGCTAATGAGCAGTTCTTC. Translation: CASRDDPGLAANEQFF.

The V and J genes are TRBV24-1 and TRBJ2-5; 7 bases map to TRBD1. The V segment lost 5 bases and the J segment 5 bases; nucleotides outside the gene matches: 13. The CDR3 is made up of 16 amino acids. The germline CDR1 and CDR2 sequences are KGHDR and SFDVKD. For the CDR3, the DNA is TGTGCCACCAGTGGAGGGATGACAGGGATCGGCGAGACCCAGTACTTC. Translating gives CATSGGMTGIGETQYF.

V is TRBV20-1 and J is TRBJ2-1; TRBD2 matches at 11 bases. Unmatched junction bases numbered 4, after V lost 3 bases and J lost 6 bases. The CDR3 is made up of 14 amino acids. Germline V gene lookup returns CDR1 DFQATT and CDR2 SNEGSKA (reference sequence). The DNA for the CDR3 is TGCAGTGCTAGTGTACTAGCGGGAGTCAATGAGCAGTTCTTC. Its protein product is CSASVLAGVNEQFF.

This chain connects TRBV20-1 to TRBJ2-7; possibly TRBD2 for D (6 bases). This CDR3 has 12 residues. Germline CDR1 DFQATT, CDR2 SNEGSKA (reference sequence). V gave up 0 bases and J gave up 6 bases, with 9 bases separating them. The CDR3 protein is CSARDWGVEQYF. The CDR3 coding sequence is TGCAGTGCTAGAGATTGGGGGGTCGAGCAGTACTTC.

The rearrangement links TRBV6-2 or TRBV6-3 to TRBJ2-5; D uncertain. Germline V gene data show CDR1 as MNHEY and CDR2 as SVGEGT. Between the trimmed V and J ends, which lost 2 bases and 7 bases, there was a span of 11 bases. There are 13 residues in the CDR3. CDR3 coding DNA: TGTGCCAGCAGTTACACCGATTCCGGGACCCAGTACTTC. Amino acid sequence: CASSYTDSGTQYF.